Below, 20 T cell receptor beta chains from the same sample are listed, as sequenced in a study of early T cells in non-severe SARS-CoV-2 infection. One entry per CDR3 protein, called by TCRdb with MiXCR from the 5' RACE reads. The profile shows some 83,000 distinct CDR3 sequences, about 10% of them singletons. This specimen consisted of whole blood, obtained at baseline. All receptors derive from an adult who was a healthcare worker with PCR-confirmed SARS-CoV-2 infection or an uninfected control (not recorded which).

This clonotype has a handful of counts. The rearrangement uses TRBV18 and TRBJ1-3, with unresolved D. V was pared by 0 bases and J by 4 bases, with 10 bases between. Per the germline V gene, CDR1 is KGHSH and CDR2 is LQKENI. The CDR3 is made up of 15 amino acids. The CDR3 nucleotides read TGTGCCAGCTCACCACCGAGGTCGGCGGGAAACACCATATATTTT. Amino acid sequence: CASSPPRSAGNTIYF.

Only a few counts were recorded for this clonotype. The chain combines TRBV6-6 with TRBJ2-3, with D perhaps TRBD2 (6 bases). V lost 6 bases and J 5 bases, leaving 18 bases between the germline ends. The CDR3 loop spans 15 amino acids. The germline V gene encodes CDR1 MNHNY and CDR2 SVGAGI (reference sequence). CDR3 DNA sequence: TGTGCCAGCAGGGAGGGCCGGGTTTATAGAGATACGCAGTATTTT. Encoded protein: CASREGRVYRDTQYF.

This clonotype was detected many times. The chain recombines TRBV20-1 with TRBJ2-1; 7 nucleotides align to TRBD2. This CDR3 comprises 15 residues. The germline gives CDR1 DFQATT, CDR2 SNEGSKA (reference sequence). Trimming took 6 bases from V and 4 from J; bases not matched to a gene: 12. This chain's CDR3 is CSARPLAVLYNEQFF. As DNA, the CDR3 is TGCAGTGCCAGGCCTCTAGCGGTTCTTTACAATGAGCAGTTCTTC.

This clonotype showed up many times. This CDR3 is CASSPDTDTQYF. CDR3 in DNA: TGTGCCAGCAGCCCCGACACAGATACGCAGTATTTT. This rearrangement joins TRBV7-3 to TRBJ2-3, with D unresolved. V lost 5 bases and J 2 bases, leaving 5 bases between the germline ends. CDR1 SGHTA and CDR2 FQGTGA come from the germline V gene. The CDR3 runs to 12 residues.

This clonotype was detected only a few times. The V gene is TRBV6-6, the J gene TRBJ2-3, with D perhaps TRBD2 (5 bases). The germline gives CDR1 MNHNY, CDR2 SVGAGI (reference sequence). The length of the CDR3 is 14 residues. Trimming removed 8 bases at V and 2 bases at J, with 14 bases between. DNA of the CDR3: TGTGCCAGCGGACCCGGGAAACTCACAGATACGCAGTATTTT. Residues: CASGPGKLTDTQYF.

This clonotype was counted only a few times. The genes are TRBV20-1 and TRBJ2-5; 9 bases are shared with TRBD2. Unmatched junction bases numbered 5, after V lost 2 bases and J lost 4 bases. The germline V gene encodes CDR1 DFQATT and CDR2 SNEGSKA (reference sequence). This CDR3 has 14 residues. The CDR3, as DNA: TGCAGTGCTAGATTGGGCGGGAGGGTAGAGACCCAGTACTTC. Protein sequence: CSARLGGRVETQYF.

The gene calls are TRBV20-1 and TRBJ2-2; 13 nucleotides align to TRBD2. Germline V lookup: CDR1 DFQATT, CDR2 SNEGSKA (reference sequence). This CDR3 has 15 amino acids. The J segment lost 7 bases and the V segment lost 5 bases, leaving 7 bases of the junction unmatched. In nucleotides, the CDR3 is TGCAGTGCTCGGACTAGCGGGAGAAGAATCGGGGAGCTGTTTTTT. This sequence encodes CSARTSGRRIGELFF.

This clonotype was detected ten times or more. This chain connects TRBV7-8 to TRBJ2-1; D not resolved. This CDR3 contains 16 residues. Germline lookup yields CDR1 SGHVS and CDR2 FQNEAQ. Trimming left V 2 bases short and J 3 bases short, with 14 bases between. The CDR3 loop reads CASSLLGLWNYNEQFF. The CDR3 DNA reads TGTGCCAGCAGCTTATTGGGCTTGTGGAACTACAATGAGCAGTTCTTC.

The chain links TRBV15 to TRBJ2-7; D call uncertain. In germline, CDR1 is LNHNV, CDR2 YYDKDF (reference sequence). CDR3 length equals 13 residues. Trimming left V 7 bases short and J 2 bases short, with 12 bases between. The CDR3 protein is CATNQKGAYEQYF. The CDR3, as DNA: TGTGCCACCAATCAGAAGGGCGCCTACGAGCAGTACTTC.

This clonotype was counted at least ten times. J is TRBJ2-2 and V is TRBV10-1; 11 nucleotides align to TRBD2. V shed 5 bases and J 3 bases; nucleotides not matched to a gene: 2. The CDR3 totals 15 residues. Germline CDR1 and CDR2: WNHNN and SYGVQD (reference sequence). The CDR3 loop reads CASSLLAGDTGELFF. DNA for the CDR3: TGCGCCAGCAGTCTACTAGCGGGAGACACCGGGGAGCTGTTTTTT.

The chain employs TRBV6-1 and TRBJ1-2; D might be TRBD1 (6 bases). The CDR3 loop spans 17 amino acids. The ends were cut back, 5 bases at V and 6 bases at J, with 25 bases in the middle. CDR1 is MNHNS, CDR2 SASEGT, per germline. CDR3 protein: CASSPTQISGARNGYTF. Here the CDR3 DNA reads TGTGCCAGCAGTCCCACTCAAATCTCAGGGGCCAGAAATGGCTACACCTTC.

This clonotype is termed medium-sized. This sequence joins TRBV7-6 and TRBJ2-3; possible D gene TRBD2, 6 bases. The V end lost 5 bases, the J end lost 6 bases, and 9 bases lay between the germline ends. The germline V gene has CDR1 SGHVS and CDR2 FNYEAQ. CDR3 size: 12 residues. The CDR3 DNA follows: TGTGCCAGCAGCCCGGAGGGGGATACGCAGTATTTT. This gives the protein CASSPEGDTQYF.

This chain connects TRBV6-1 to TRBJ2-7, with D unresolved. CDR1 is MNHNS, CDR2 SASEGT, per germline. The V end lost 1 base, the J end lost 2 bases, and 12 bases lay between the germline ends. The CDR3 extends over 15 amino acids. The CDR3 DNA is TGTGCCAGCAGTGAAGGAGCCGTCCTTACCTACGAGCAGTACTTC. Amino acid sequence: CASSEGAVLTYEQYF.

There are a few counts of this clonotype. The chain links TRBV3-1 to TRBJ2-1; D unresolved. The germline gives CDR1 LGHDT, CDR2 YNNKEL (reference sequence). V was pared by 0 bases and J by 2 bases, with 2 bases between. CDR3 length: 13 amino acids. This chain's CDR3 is CASSQEPYNEQFF. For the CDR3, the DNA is TGTGCCAGCAGCCAAGAGCCCTACAATGAGCAGTTCTTC.

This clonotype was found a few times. In DNA, the CDR3 is TGTGCCAGCAGGGTGGCGGGAGGGCCTTTATATGAGCAGTTCTTC. It codes for CASRVAGGPLYEQFF. The chain recombines TRBV27 with TRBJ2-1; 9 nucleotides align to TRBD2. CDR1 and CDR2 from the germline V gene are MNHEY and SMNVEV (reference sequence). V gave up 6 bases and J gave up 8 bases; unmatched junction bases: 11. The CDR3 contains 15 residues.

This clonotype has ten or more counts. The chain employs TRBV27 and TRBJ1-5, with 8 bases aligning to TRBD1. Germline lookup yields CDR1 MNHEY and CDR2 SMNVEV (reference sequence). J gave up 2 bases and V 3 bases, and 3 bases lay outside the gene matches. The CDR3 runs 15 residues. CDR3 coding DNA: TGTGCCAGCAGTTTGCGGGGACAGGGCAATCAGCCCCAGCATTTT. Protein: CASSLRGQGNQPQHF.

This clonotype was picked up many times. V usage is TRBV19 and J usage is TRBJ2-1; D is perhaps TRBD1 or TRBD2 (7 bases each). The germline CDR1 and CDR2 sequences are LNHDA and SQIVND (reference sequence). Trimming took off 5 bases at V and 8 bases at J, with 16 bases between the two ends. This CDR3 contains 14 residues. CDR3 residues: CASSDGRGQYEQFF. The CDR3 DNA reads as TGTGCCAGTAGTGATGGGAGGGGGCAGTATGAGCAGTTCTTC.

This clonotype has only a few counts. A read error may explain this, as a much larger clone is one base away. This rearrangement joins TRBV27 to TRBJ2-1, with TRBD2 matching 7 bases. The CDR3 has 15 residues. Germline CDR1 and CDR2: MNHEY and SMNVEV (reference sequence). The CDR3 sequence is CASRLGGSSYNGQFF. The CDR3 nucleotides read TGTGCCAGCCGCTTGGGCGGGAGCTCCTACAATGGGCAGTTCTTC.

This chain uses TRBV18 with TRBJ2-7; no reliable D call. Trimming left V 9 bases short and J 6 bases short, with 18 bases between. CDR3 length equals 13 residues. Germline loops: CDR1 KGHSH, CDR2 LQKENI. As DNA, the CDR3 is TGTGCCAGTCGTACGGGCCACCTACCCGAGCAGTACTTC. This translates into CASRTGHLPEQYF.

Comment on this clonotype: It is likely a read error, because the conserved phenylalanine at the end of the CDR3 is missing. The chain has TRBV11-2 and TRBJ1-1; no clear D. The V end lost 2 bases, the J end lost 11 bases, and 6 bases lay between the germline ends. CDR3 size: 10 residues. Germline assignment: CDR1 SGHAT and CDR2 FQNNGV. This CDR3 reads CASSLRAAFS. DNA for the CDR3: TGTGCCAGCAGCTTAAGGGCGGCTTTCTCT.